This is a list of T cell receptor beta chains from one sample in a study of blood T cell repertoires in COVID-19. Profiled with immunoSEQ multiplex PCR; TCRdb holds only in-frame clones, not every one. This table holds fewer than 200,000 clones, around four fifths found once. Sequenced material: peripheral blood. These receptors all stem from an elderly woman with acute or convalescent COVID-19. CDR3s include the opening cysteine and the closing phenylalanine or tryptophan. D genes are given only for firm matches. Some rows have no size entry. The others give once, few or many, or a class for an expanded clone.

d_call	v_call	clone_size	j_call	cdr3_aa	cdr3_nt
-	TRBV10-1	-	TRBJ2-1	CASSEWGYDNEQFF	TGCGCCAGCAGTGAGTGGGGCTACGACAATGAGCAGTTCTTC
-	TRBV11-2	-	TRBJ1-2	CASSLDHGPFPYTF	TGTGCCAGCAGCTTAGATCACGGTCCTTTCCCCTACACCTTC
-	TRBV5-1	-	TRBJ1-1	CASSLRDSIRGNTEAFF	TGCGCCAGCAGCCTCCGGGACTCCATACGAGGGAACACTGAAGCTTTCTTT
-	TRBV10-2	-	TRBJ2-7	CASSPVLGEQYF	TGCGCCAGCAGTCCCGTACTAGGCGAGCAGTACTTC
TRBD1	TRBV25-1	-	TRBJ1-1	CASSGIGGPNTEAFF	TGTGCCAGCAGTGGAATAGGGGGCCCGAACACTGAAGCTTTCTTT
-	TRBV4-1	-	TRBJ2-3	CASNPGGRARDTQYF	TGCGCCAGCAACCCCGGCGGCAGGGCCCGGGATACGCAGTATTTT
TRBD1	TRBV6-5	-	TRBJ2-1	CASSSPGQFNNEQFF	TGTGCCAGCAGTTCGCCGGGACAGTTTAACAATGAGCAGTTCTTC
TRBD2	TRBV5-1	-	TRBJ2-2	CASSRDPSGRGTGELFF	TGCGCCAGCAGCCGGGATCCTAGCGGGAGAGGTACCGGGGAGCTGTTTTTT
-	TRBV11-2	-	TRBJ1-4	CASSTVGEKLFF	TGTGCCAGCAGCACAGTGGGTGAAAAACTGTTTTTT
TRBD2	TRBV18	-	TRBJ2-7	CASSPLAGASYEQYF	TGTGCCAGCTCACCACTAGCGGGAGCTTCGTACGAGCAGTACTTC
-	TRBV6-5	-	TRBJ1-1	CASMWREGTEAFF	TGTGCCAGCATGTGGAGGGAGGGCACTGAAGCTTTCTTT
TRBD1	TRBV28	-	TRBJ1-2	CAEGQGTYGYTF	TGTGCCGAGGGACAGGGTACCTATGGCTACACCTTC
-	TRBV20-1	-	TRBJ1-2	CSASPDRDHYGYTF	TGCAGTGCTAGTCCGGACAGAGACCACTATGGCTACACCTTC
TRBD2	TRBV10-3	-	TRBJ2-2	CAIRPGLADTGELFF	TGTGCCATCAGACCGGGACTAGCGGACACCGGGGAGCTGTTTTTT
-	TRBV15	-	TRBJ2-7	CATSRDRGGYEQYF	TGTGCCACCAGCAGAGATCGGGGAGGCTACGAGCAGTACTTC
TRBD2	TRBV4-1	-	TRBJ2-2	CASSPGLAGASELFF	TGCGCCAGCAGCCCCGGACTAGCGGGAGCGTCGGAGCTGTTTTTT
TRBD1	TRBV6-2/TRBV6-3	few	TRBJ2-3	CASSYRLGQGTDTQYF	TGTGCCAGCAGTTACCGGTTAGGACAGGGGACAGATACGCAGTATTTT
-	TRBV27	once	TRBJ1-2	CASSLGPPRSYGYTF	TGTGCCAGCAGTTTGGGGCCCCCGAGGTCCTATGGCTACACCTTC
-	TRBV5-1	-	TRBJ2-5	CASSFLLASQQETQYF	TGCGCCAGCAGCTTTCTGCTAGCGTCGCAACAAGAGACCCAGTACTTC
-	TRBV7-2	-	TRBJ1-4	CASSLGTGEKLFF	TGTGCCAGCAGCTTGGGGACTGGGGAAAAACTGTTTTTT
-	TRBV6-1	-	TRBJ1-5	CASSELRFVNSFNQPQHF	TGTGCCAGCAGTGAACTCCGCTTCGTCAACTCCTTTAATCAGCCCCAGCATTTT
TRBD2	TRBV3-1/TRBV3-2	few	TRBJ2-3	CASSQVGLAEGTDTQYF	TGTGCCAGCAGCCAAGTCGGCCTAGCGGAAGGCACAGATACGCAGTATTTT
TRBD1	TRBV4-3	-	TRBJ1-1	CASSRWTGGDTEAFF	TGCGCCAGCAGCCGTTGGACAGGAGGCGACACTGAAGCTTTCTTT
-	TRBV5-1	-	TRBJ2-2	CASSSGTVNTGELFF	TGCGCCAGCAGCTCGGGGACTGTTAACACCGGGGAGCTGTTTTTT
TRBD2	TRBV6-4	-	TRBJ2-3	CASSESGDFPATDTQYF	TGTGCCAGCAGTGAGAGCGGGGACTTCCCCGCCACAGATACGCAGTATTTT